One and the same sample provided the 20 T cell receptor beta chains below, sequenced in a study of molecular identifiers for immune sequencing clone quantification. TCRdb redid the calling of the PCR reads with MiXCR, one entry per CDR3 protein. In the table there are roughly 100,000 distinct CDR3 sequences, about 35% of which are singletons. Sequencing used naive CD8+ T cells from blood, with Jurkat cell RNA spiked in. Documented subset: FACS-sorted CD8+CD4-CCR7+CD45RA+ naive T cells. The receptors originated from a human donor in good health. Some libraries in this study had Jurkat cell RNA spiked in.

V gene TRBV6-2 or TRBV6-3 combines with J gene TRBJ1-5; weak D call: TRBD1 (5 bases). V lost 0 bases and J 0 bases, leaving 9 bases between the germline ends. The CDR3 is made up of 16 amino acids. Germline CDR1 reads MNHEY; CDR2 reads SVGEGT. CDR3 amino acids: CASSYSAGNSNQPQHF. CDR3 DNA: TGTGCCAGCAGTTACTCCGCAGGGAATAGCAATCAGCCCCAGCATTTT.

This clonotype was detected only a few times. V is TRBV4-1 and J is TRBJ2-7; D tentatively reads TRBD1 or TRBD2 (5 bases each). This CDR3 comprises 14 residues. The germline CDR1 and CDR2 sequences are MGHRA and YSYEKL. V lost 1 base to trimming and J lost 5 bases, with 12 bases between them. This chain's CDR3 is CASSQAGRGHEQYF. CDR3 in DNA: TGCGCCAGCAGCCAAGCGGGACGGGGCCACGAGCAGTACTTC.

The chain is built from TRBV7-9 and TRBJ2-7, with a weak D call TRBD1 (5 bases). V lost 5 bases, J lost 5 bases, and 13 bases lay in between. Per the germline V gene, CDR1 is SEHNR and CDR2 is FQNEAQ (reference sequence). The length of the CDR3 is 13 residues. CDR3 DNA: TGTGCCAGCAGCCCCTTTTGGGGCGACGAGCAGTACTTC. Translated: CASSPFWGDEQYF.

This clonotype was detected many times. V gene TRBV9 combines with J gene TRBJ1-5; tentatively, D is TRBD1 (5 bases). The V gene's germline CDR1 is SGDLS and CDR2 YYNGEE. Trimming took 0 bases from V and 0 from J, leaving 16 bases between them. This CDR3 region has 18 residues. The CDR3 DNA sequence: TGTGCCAGCAGCGTAGGCGACGGGACGCCCGATAGCAATCAGCCCCAGCATTTT. Translation: CASSVGDGTPDSNQPQHF.

This clonotype turned up a few times. The V gene is TRBV7-8, the J gene TRBJ2-7; 8 positions match TRBD2. With 5 bases clipped from V and 0 bases from J, the junction kept 6 bases outside the gene matches. This CDR3 has 15 amino acids. Germline lookup yields CDR1 SGHVS and CDR2 FQNEAQ. The CDR3 protein is CASSLLAGSSYEQYF. The CDR3 DNA is TGTGCCAGCAGCCTTTTAGCGGGGAGCTCCTACGAGCAGTACTTC.

With respect to this clonotype: A much more abundant neighbour one base away suggests this may be a read error. This chain links TRBV12-3 or TRBV12-4 with TRBJ2-2, with D hard to call. V was shortened by 4 bases and J by 6 bases, with 3 bases between the two germline ends. The CDR3 length is 11 residues. The CDR3 nucleotides are TGTGCCAGCAGTTGGGCCGGGGAGCTGTTTTTT. It is translated as CASSWAGELFF.

As concerns this clonotype: At one end, the junction sequence differs from germline, possibly due to a read error. The chain has TRBV4-2 and TRBJ2-1, with D tentatively TRBD1 (5 bases). Germline CDR1 LGHNA, CDR2 YNFKEQ. The CDR3 is made up of 12 amino acids. Here the CDR3 reads CASSQEGLEQIF. The CDR3 bases are TGTGCCAGCAGCCAAGAGGGGCTTGAGCAGATCTTC.

The chain has TRBV10-3 and TRBJ2-5, with D possibly matching TRBD2 (5 bases). V was shortened by 11 bases and J by 2 bases, with 21 bases between the two germline ends. Germline assignment: CDR1 ENHRY and CDR2 SYGVKD. The CDR3 runs 15 residues. The CDR3 nucleotides read TGTGCCCCCGAGCTGGAGGCATGTTGGCAAGAGACCCAGTACTTC. It encodes CAPELEACWQETQYF.

As for this clonotype: One base away lies a much larger clone, so this may be a sequencing read error. The chain couples TRBV7-2 to TRBJ2-3, with 7 bases that match TRBD2. Germline lookup yields CDR1 SGHTA and CDR2 FQGNSA. The CDR3 extends over 14 amino acids. With 8 bases clipped from V and 2 bases from J, the junction kept 7 bases outside the gene matches. The CDR3 DNA follows: TGTGCCAGCTTCTCTAGCGGTCACACAGATACGCAGTATTTT. Translated, it gives CASFSSGHTDTQYF.

This clonotype was detected only a few times. V gene TRBV5-1 combines with J gene TRBJ2-3; D is unclear. CDR1 and CDR2 from the germline V gene are SGHRS and YFSETQ. This CDR3 spans 16 amino acids. Trimming took off 3 bases at V and 1 base at J, with 15 bases between the two ends. The chain's CDR3 is CASSSLLLDRTDTQYF. Here the CDR3 DNA reads TGCGCCAGCAGCTCCCTCCTGTTAGACCGCACAGATACGCAGTATTTT.

This clonotype came up many times. The chain is built from TRBV29-1 and TRBJ2-7; 10 nucleotides match TRBD1. The CDR3 contains 15 residues. The J segment lost 3 bases and the V segment lost 1 base, leaving 6 bases of the junction unmatched. CDR1 SQVTM and CDR2 ANQGSEA come from the germline V gene. This CDR3 reads CSVEVYGTGDYEQYF. CDR3 DNA: TGCAGCGTTGAAGTTTACGGGACAGGGGACTACGAGCAGTACTTC.

This clonotype was picked up a small number of times. The chain links TRBV5-6 to TRBJ1-5; unclear D gene. CDR3 size: 14 residues. V was pared by 2 bases and J by 4 bases, with 10 bases between. Germline CDR1 reads SGHDT; CDR2 reads YYEEEE. The CDR3 bases are TGTGCCAGCAGCTTCGGGAGCAAAAATCAGCCCCAGCATTTT. This encodes CASSFGSKNQPQHF. The full variable domain, completed using reference TRBV5-6 and TRBJ1-5, is DAGVTQSPTHLIKTRGQQVTLRCSPKSGHDTVSWYQQALGQGPQFIFQYYEEEERQRGNFPDRFSGHQFPNYSSELNVNALLLGDSALYLCASSFGSKNQPQHFGDGTRLSIL.

This chain joins TRBV13 and TRBJ2-1, with TRBD1 identical over 7 bases. CDR1 is PRHDT and CDR2 is FYEKMQ in the germline V gene (reference sequence). The CDR3 extends over 15 amino acids. The V gene end was trimmed by 1 base and the J gene end by 6 bases; junction bases not matched to a gene: 6. Here the CDR3 DNA reads TGTGCCAGCAGCTTAGTTAAGGGGGCTTTCAATGAGCAGTTCTTC. Amino acid sequence: CASSLVKGAFNEQFF.

CDR3 nucleotides: TGCGCCAGCAGCCGCGGAGCAGGGGGGTTTAATCAGCCCCAGCATTTT. This encodes CASSRGAGGFNQPQHF. The chain joins TRBV4-1 to TRBJ1-5; TRBD1 matches 7 bases. CDR1 is MGHRA, CDR2 YSYEKL, per germline. The CDR3 spans 16 residues. V was clipped by 4 bases and J by 4 bases; unmatched bases: 10.

This clonotype was observed a few times. This chain connects TRBV6-2 or TRBV6-3 to TRBJ1-5; D is uncertain. The CDR3 consists of 12 residues. CDR1 and CDR2 from the germline V gene are MNHEY and SVGEGT. Trimming left V 2 bases short and J 15 bases short, with 14 bases between. The CDR3 is CASSYSTSIRHF. The CDR3 DNA follows: TGTGCCAGCAGTTACAGTACAAGTATCCGGCATTTT.

Concerning this clonotype: This may come from a read error, since a much larger clone is one base off. This chain connects TRBV7-6 to TRBJ2-3, with D perhaps TRBD2 (5 bases). Germline CDR1 and CDR2: SGHVS and FNYEAQ. Trimming left V 0 bases short and J 8 bases short, with 12 bases between. The CDR3 length is 14 residues. The CDR3 loop is CASSLAGVKATQYF. CDR3 DNA: TGTGCCAGCAGCTTAGCGGGAGTCAAAGCTACGCAGTATTTT. The full variable domain, with the rest looked up from reference TRBV7-6 and TRBJ2-3, is GAGVSQSPRYKVTKRGQDVALRCDPISGHVSLYWYRQALGQGPEFLTYFNYEAQQDKSGLPNDRFSAERPEGSISTLTIQRTEQRDSAMYRCASSLAGVKATQYFGPGTRLTVL.

The table lists this clonotype with many counts. This rearrangement joins TRBV5-1 to TRBJ1-4; 8 nucleotides align to TRBD1. The CDR3 extends over 16 amino acids. Germline V gives CDR1 SGHRS, CDR2 YFSETQ. With V trimmed by 4 bases and J by 5 bases, 10 bases remained unmatched. CDR3 in DNA: TGCGCCAGCAGCAAAGAACCGGGACAGGCGAATGAAAAACTGTTTTTT. The encoded protein is CASSKEPGQANEKLFF.

This clonotype was recorded a few times. This chain joins TRBV19 and TRBJ1-2, with D perhaps matching TRBD1 (5 bases). The CDR3 runs 15 residues. The V end was cut by 3 bases, the J end by 0 bases, with 11 bases between. The germline V gene encodes CDR1 LNHDA and CDR2 SQIVND (reference sequence). The CDR3 here is CASSMGPLTNYGYTF. The CDR3 DNA follows: TGTGCCAGTAGTATGGGACCGCTCACTAACTATGGCTACACCTTC.

The rearrangement joins TRBV20-1 to TRBJ1-5, with 9 bases identical to TRBD1. V dropped 4 bases and J dropped 4; count of bases not matched to a gene: 20. There are 19 residues in the CDR3. The germline V gene has CDR1 DFQATT and CDR2 SNEGSKA (reference sequence). In DNA form, the CDR3 reads TGCAGTGCTAATCATCCTTTGATGGACAGGGGCGCTTATAATCAGCCCCAGCATTTT. Translation gives CSANHPLMDRGAYNQPQHF.

This clonotype was observed many times. As DNA, the CDR3 is TGTGCCAGCAGCTTGCCCGGACTAGAGGGCCAGTACTTC. Translated: CASSLPGLEGQYF. This chain joins TRBV5-4 and TRBJ2-5, with 7 bases that match TRBD2. Per the germline V gene, CDR1 is SGHNT and CDR2 is YYREEE (reference sequence). Germline trimming cut 1 base from V and 10 bases from J; bases unmatched to any gene: 7. CDR3 length equals 13 residues.